This T cell receptor beta chain appears in the sequencing data of a study of CD8 T cells in ankylosing spondylitis. TCRdb reprocessed the 5' RACE reads with MiXCR, giving one entry per CDR3 protein. The sample lists fewer than 80,000 distinct CDR3 sequences, roughly 5% occurring once. CDR3 length: 14 amino acids. Germline CDR1 and CDR2: GTSNPN and SVGIG (reference sequence). V shed 5 bases and J shed 8 bases, with 20 bases lying between them. Study-wide points: CD8+ cells made up the disease-linked clones, which were relatively rare in peripheral blood.

This clonotype was counted at least ten times. The antigen remains unidentified. Material for sequencing was blood, either unsorted or a sorted T cell fraction (not recorded which). This receptor was identified in a male donor with ankylosing spondylitis or in good health (not recorded which). The chain carries TRBV30 and TRBJ2-3, with D possibly TRBD1 on 5 matching bases. Written as DNA, the CDR3 is TGTGCCTGGGGTGGTGGGGCACAGATAATTACGCAGTATTTT. This sequence encodes CAWGGGAQIITQYF.